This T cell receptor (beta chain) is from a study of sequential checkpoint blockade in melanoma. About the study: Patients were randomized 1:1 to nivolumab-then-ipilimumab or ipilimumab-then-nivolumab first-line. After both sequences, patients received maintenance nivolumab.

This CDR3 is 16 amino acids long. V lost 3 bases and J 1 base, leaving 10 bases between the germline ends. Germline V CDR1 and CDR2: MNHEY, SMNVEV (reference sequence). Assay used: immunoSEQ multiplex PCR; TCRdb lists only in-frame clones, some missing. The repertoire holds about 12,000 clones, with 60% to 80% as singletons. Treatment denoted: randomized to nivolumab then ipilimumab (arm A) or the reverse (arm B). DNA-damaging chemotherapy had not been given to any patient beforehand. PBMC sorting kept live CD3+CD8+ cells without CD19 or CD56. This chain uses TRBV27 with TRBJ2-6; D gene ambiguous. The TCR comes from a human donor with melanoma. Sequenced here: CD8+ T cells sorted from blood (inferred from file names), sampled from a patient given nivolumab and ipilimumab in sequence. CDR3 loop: CASSFVSASGANVLTF. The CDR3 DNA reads TGTGCCAGCAGTTTTGTCAGCGCGTCTGGGGCCAACGTCCTGACTTTC.